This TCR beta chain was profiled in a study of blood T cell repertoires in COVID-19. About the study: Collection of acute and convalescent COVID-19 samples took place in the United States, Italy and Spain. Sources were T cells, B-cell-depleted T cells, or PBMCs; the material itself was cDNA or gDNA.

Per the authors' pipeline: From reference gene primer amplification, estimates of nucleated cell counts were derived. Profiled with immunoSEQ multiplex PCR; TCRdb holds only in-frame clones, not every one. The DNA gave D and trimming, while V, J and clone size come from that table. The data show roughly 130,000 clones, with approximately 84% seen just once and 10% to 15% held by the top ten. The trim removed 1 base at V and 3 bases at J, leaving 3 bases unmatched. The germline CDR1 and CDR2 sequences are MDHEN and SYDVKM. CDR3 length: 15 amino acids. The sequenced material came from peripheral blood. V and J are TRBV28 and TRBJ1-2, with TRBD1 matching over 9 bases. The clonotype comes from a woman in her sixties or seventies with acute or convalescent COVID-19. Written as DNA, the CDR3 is TGTGCCAGCAGTTTATATGGGACAGGGTACTATGGCTACACCTTC. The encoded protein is CASSLYGTGYYGYTF.